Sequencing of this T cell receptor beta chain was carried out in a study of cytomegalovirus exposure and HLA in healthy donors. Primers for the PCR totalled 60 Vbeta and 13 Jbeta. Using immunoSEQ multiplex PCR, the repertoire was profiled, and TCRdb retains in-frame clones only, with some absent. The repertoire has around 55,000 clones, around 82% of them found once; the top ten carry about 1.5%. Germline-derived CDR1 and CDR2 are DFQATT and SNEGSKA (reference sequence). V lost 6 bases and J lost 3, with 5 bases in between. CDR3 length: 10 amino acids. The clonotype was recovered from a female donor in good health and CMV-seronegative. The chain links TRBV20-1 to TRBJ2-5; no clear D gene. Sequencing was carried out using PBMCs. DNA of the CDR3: TGCAGTGCGTTAGAAGAGACCCAGTACTTC. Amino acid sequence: CSALEETQYF.